This T cell receptor beta chain was observed in a study of T cells in localized non-small cell lung cancer. CDR1 is SNHLY, CDR2 FYNNEI, per germline. The CDR3 contains 12 residues. Between the trimmed V and J ends, which lost 6 bases and 2 bases, there was a span of 7 bases. The protocol was immunoSEQ multiplex PCR, while the TCRdb copy is restricted to in-frame clones and leaves out a portion. The repertoire holds approximately 24,000 clones, with about nine tenths as singletons. The TCR originated in a man aged 40-75 years with stage I squamous cell lung carcinoma. The chain links TRBV2 to TRBJ1-1, with TRBD1 as a possible D gene (5 bases). The material was peripheral blood, obtained before any cancer treatment. CDR3 nucleotides: TGTGCCAGCAGGCAGGGTAACACTGAAGCTTTCTTT. Its translation: CASRQGNTEAFF.